The TCR beta chain under discussion was sequenced for a study of cytomegalovirus exposure and HLA in healthy donors. Study-level findings and limits: No immune exposure information besides CMV serostatus was available.

Notes on this clone: The antigen is undetermined.

The PCR used 60 Vbeta and 13 Jbeta primers. The repertoire was sequenced with immunoSEQ multiplex PCR; TCRdb's copy has only in-frame clones and lacks some. The sample lists fewer than 250,000 clones; about four fifths were seen once. CDR1 is SGHRS and CDR2 is YFSETQ in the germline V gene. Trimming cost V 0 bases and J 9 bases; bases outside gene matches: 2. The CDR3 is made up of 14 amino acids. The sample was PBMCs. The rearrangement joins TRBV5-1 to TRBJ2-1; 11 bases are a match to TRBD2. This receptor was obtained from a man aged 35 to 55 in good health and CMV-seropositive. As DNA, the CDR3 is TGCGCCAGCAGCTTGGAGGGACTAGCGGCTGAGCAGTTCTTC. Translating it yields CASSLEGLAAEQFF.